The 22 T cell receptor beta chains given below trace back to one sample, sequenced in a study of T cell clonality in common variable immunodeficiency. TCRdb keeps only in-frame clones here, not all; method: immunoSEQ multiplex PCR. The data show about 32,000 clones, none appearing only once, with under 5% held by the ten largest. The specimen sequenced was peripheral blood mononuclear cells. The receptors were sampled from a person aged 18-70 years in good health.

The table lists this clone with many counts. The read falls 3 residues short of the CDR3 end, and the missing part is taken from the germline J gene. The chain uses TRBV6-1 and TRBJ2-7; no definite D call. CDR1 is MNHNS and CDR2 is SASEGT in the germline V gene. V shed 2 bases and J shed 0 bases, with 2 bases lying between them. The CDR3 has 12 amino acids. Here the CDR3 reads CASSEYSYEQYF. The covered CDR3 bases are TGTGCCAGCAGTGAATACTCCTACGAG.

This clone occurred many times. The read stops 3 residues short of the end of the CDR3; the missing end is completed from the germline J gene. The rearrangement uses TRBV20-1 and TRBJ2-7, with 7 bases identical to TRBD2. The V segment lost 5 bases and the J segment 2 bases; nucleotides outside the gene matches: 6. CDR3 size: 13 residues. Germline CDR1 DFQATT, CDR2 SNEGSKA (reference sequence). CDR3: CSAGRLAAYEQYF. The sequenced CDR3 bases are TGCAGTGCTGGACGGCTAGCGGCCTACGAG.

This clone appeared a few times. The CDR3 DNA, read in part, is TGTGCCTGGAGTCCAGGGGCCTACGAG. Translation: CAWSPGAYE. The whole CDR3 region reads CAWSPGAYEQYF. The gene calls are TRBV30 and TRBJ2-7; tentatively, D is TRBD1 (6 bases). The read ends 3 residues early relative to the CDR3; the germline J gene fills the gap. The germline gives CDR1 GTSNPN, CDR2 SVGIG (reference sequence). V lost 2 bases and J 2 bases, leaving 7 bases between the germline ends. The CDR3 loop spans 12 amino acids.

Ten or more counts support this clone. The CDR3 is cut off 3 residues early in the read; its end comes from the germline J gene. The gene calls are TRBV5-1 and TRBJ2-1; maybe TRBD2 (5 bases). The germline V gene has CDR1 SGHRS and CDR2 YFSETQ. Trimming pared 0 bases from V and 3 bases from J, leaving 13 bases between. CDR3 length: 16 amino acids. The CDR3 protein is CASSLEAGGIYNEQFF. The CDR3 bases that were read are TGCGCCAGCAGCTTGGAGGCGGGCGGTATCTACAATGAG.

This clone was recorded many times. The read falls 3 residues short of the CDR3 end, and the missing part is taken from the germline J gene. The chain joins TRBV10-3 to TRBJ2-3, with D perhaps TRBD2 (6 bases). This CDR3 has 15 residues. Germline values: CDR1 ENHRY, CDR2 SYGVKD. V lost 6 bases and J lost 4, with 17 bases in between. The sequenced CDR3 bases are TGTGCCATCAGCCCGACTAGTCCGTCCGCAGATACG. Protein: CAISPTSPSADT. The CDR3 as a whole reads CAISPTSPSADTQYF.

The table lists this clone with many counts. CDR3 amino acids: CSARDPLSGNTIYF. The covered CDR3 bases are TGCAGTGCTAGAGATCCCCTGTCTGGAAACACC. V usage is TRBV20-1 and J usage is TRBJ1-3; D uncertain. The missing CDR3 end, 3 residues past where the read stops, is filled in from the germline J gene. Germline-derived CDR1 and CDR2 are DFQATT and SNEGSKA (reference sequence). Trimming pared 0 bases from V and 1 base from J, leaving 7 bases between. The CDR3 sequence is 14 residues long.

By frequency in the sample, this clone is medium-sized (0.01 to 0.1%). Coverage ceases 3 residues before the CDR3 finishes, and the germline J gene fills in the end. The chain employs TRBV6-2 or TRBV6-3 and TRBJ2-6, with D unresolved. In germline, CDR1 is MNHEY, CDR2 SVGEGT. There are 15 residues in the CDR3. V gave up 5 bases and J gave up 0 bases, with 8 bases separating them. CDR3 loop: CASSETGSGANVLTF. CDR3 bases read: TGTGCCAGCAGTGAGACTGGCTCTGGGGCCAACGTC.

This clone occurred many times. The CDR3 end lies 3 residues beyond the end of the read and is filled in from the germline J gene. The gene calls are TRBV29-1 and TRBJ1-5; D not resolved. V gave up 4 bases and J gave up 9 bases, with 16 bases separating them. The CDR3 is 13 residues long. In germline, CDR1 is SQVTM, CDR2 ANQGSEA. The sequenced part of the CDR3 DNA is TGCAGCGTTGTTGAAGGTGGCGGGTGGCCC. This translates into CSVVEGGGWP. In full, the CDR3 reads CSVVEGGGWPQHF.

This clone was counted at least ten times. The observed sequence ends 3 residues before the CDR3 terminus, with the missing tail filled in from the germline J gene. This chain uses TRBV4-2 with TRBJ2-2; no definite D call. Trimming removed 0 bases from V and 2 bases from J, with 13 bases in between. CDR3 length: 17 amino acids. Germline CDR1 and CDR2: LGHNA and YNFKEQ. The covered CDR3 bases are TGTGCCAGCAGCCAAGATAGCAACGGGTATAACACCGGGGAG. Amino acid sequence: CASSQDSNGYNTGE. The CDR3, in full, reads CASSQDSNGYNTGELFF.

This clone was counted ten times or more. The CDR3 region is CASSFGGYNEKLFF. The part of the CDR3 DNA that was read is TGTGCCAGCAGCTTCGGGGGGTATAATGAAAAA. The chain couples TRBV5-6 to TRBJ1-4; tentatively, D is TRBD1 (5 bases). The observed sequence ends 3 residues before the CDR3 terminus, with the missing tail filled in from the germline J gene. V was trimmed by 2 bases and J by 4 bases, leaving 9 bases between them. The CDR3 length is 14 residues. Germline CDR1 reads SGHDT; CDR2 reads YYEEEE.

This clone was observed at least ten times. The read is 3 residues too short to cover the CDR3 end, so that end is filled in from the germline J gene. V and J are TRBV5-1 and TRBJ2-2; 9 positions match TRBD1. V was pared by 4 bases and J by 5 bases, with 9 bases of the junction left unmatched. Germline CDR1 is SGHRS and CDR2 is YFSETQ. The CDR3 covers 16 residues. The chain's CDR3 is CASSPGDRVGTGELFF. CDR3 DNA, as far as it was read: TGCGCCAGCAGCCCAGGGGACAGGGTGGGAACCGGGGAG.

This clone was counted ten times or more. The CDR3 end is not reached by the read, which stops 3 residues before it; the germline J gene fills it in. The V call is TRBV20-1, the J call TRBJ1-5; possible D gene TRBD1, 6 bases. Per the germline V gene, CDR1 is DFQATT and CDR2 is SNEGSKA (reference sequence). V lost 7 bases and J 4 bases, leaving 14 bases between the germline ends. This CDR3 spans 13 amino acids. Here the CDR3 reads CSVPPQGNQPQHF. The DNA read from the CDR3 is TGCAGTGTCCCTCCGCAGGGGAATCAGCCC.

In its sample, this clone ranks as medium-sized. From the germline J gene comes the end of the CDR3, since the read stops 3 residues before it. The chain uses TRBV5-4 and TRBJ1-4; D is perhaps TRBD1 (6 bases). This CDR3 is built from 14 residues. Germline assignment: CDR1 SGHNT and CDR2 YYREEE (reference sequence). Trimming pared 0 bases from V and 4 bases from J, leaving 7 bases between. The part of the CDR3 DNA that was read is TGTGCCAGCAGCTTGGGACAGGATAATGAAAAA. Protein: CASSLGQDNEK. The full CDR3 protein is CASSLGQDNEKLFF.

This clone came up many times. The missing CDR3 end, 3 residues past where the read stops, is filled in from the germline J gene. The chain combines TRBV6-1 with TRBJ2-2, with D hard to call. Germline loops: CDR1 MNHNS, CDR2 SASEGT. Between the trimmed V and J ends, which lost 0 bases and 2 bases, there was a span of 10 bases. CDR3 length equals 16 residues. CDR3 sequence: CASSEAIVTNTGELFF. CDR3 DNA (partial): TGTGCCAGCAGTGAAGCAATAGTCACCAACACCGGGGAG.

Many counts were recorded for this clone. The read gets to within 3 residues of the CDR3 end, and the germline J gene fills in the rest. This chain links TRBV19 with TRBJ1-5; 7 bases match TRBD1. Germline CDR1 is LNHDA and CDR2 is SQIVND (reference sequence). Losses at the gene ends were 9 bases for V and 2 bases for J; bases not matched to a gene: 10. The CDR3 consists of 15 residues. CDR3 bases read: TGTGCCAGAGAATCCACAGGGGCCTGCAATCAGCCC. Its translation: CARESTGACNQP. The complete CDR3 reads CARESTGACNQPQHF.

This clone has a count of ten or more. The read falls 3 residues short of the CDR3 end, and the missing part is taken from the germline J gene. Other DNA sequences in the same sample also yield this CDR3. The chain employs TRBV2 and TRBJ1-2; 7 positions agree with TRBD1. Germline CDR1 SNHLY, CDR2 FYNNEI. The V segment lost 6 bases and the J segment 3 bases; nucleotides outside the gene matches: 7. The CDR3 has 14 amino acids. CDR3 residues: CASSGMGQHYGYTF. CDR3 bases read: TGTGCCAGCAGCGGTATGGGACAGCACTATGGC. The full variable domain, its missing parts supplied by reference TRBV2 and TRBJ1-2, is EPEVTQTPSHQVTQMGQEVILRCVPISNHLYFYWYRQILGQKVEFLVSFYNNEISEKSEIFDDQFSVERPDGSNFTLKIRSTKLEDSAMYFCASSGMGQHYGYTFGSGTRLTVV.

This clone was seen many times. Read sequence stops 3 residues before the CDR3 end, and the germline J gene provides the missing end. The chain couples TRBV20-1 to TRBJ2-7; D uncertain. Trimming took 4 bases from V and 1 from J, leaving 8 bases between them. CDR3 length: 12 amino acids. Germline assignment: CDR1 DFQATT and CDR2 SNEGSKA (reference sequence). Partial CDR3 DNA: TGCAGTGCTAAGGGCCAGTCCTACGAG. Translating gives CSAKGQSYE. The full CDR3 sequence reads CSAKGQSYEQYF.

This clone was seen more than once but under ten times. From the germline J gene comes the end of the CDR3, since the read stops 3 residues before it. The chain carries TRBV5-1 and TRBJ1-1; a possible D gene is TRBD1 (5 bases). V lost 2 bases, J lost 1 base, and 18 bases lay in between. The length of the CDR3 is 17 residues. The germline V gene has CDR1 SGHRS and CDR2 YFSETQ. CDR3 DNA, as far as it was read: TGCGCCAGCAGCTTACTCGATTTGCGGGGCCGGAACACTGAA. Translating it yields CASSLLDLRGRNTE. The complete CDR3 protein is CASSLLDLRGRNTEAFF. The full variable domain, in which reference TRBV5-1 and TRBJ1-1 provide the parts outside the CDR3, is KAGVTQTPRYLIKTRGQQVTLSCSPISGHRSVSWYQQTPGQGLQFLFEYFSETQRNKGNFPGRFSGRQFSNSRSEMNVSTLELGDSALYLCASSLLDLRGRNTEAFFGQGTRLTVV.

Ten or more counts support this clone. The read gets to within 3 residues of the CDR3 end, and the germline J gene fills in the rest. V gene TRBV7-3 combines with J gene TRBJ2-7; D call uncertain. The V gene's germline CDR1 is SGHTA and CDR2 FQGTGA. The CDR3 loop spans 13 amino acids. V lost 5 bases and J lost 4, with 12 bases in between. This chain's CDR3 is CASSDGANYEQYF. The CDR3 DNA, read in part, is TGTGCCAGCAGCGACGGAGCGAATTACGAG.

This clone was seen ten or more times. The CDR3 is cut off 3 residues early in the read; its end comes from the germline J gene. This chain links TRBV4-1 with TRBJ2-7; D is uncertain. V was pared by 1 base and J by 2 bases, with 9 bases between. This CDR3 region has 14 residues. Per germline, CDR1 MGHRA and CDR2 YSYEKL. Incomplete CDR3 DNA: TGCGCCAGCAGCCAAGGGGCAGGAGCCTACGAG. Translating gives CASSQGAGAYE. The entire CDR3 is CASSQGAGAYEQYF.

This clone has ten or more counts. CDR3 sequence reads: CAWSVRLAGPNEQFF. CDR3 DNA (partial): TGTGCCTGGAGTGTGCGGCTAGCGGGACCCAATGAG. This chain connects TRBV30 to TRBJ2-1, with 9 bases fitting TRBD2. The read falls 3 residues short of the CDR3 end, and the missing part is taken from the germline J gene. CDR3 length: 15 amino acids. The germline V gene encodes CDR1 GTSNPN and CDR2 SVGIG (reference sequence). Losses at the gene ends were 0 bases for V and 6 bases for J; bases not matched to a gene: 6.

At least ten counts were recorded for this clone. The CDR3: CASSSLAGGRASETQYF. The part of the CDR3 DNA that was read is TGTGCCAGCAGCTCTCTCGCGGGCGGGAGGGCCTCAGAGACC. This rearrangement joins TRBV7-3 to TRBJ2-5, with 9 bases matching TRBD2. The read terminates 3 residues before the CDR3 end, so the remaining end is supplied by the germline J gene. The V and J ends lost 4 bases and 4 bases, in that order; junction bases with no gene match: 13. Germline V lookup: CDR1 SGHTA, CDR2 FQGTGA. The CDR3 extends over 17 amino acids.